The sequence of this TCR beta chain was determined in a study of CD8 T cells in ankylosing spondylitis. The study, taken as a whole, reports: Typical of ankylosing spondylitis blood, it appeared, was a TCR beta motif of roughly eight highly homologous variants. Reportedly, disease-linked clones are significantly enriched in ankylosing spondylitis patients' matched synovial fluid. There were earlier reports of some motif variants in reactive arthritis synovial fluid and blood.

TCRdb reprocessed the 5' RACE reads with MiXCR, giving one entry per CDR3 protein. The sample yields fewer than 400,000 distinct CDR3 sequences, under 15% seen once. Germline CDR1 reads DFQATT; CDR2 reads SNEGSKA (reference sequence). This CDR3 is built from 11 residues. V was trimmed by 6 bases and J by 5 bases, leaving 10 bases between them. There are a few counts of this clonotype. Its antigen is not known. This receptor was obtained from a male donor with ankylosing spondylitis or in good health (not recorded which). Sequenced input: blood, either unsorted or a sorted T cell fraction (not recorded which). This chain connects TRBV20-1 to TRBJ2-5; D gene uncertain. The CDR3 bases are TGCAGTGCGGTCTGGGCGGAGACCCAGTACTTC. Translated, it gives CSAVWAETQYF.